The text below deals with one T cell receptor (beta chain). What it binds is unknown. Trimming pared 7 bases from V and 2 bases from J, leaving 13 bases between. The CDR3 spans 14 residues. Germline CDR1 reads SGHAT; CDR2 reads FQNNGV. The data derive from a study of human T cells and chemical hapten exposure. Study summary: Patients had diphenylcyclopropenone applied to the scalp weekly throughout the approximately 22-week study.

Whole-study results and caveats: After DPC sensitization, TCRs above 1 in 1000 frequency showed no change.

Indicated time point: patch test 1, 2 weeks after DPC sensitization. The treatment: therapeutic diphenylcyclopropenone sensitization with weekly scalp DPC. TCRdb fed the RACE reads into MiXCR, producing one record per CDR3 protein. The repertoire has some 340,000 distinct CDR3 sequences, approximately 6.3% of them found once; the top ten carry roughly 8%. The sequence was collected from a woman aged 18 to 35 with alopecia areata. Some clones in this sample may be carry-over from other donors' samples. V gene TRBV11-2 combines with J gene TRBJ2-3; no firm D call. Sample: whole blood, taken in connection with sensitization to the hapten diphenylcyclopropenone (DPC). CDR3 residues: CASIGPRHTDTQYF. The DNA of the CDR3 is TGTGCCAGCATCGGGCCCCGCCACACAGATACGCAGTATTTT.